This T cell receptor (beta chain) comes out of a study of a mutant IDH1 vaccine in newly diagnosed glioma (TCRdb year 2021). For the wider study: Eight vaccinations were administered to patients in weeks 1, 3, 5, 7, 11, 15, 19 and 23, corresponding to visits V03 through V10. In the chemotherapy-containing groups, vaccination started alongside temozolomide cycles, whereas in patients who had radiotherapy alone it started 4-6 weeks after radiotherapy. Of the approximately 30 treated patients, roughly 62% were male and around 40% were female, and the mean age was around 40 years. Prior to enrollment, standard therapy consisting of radiotherapy alone, temozolomide alone, or radiochemotherapy with temozolomide had been administered to patients, with the combination being received by most patients. Six visits were used for peripheral blood collection: V03 (baseline), V05, V07, V10, V12 and V13. For exploratory analyses, about 25 treated patients had longitudinal TCRB deep sequencing done wherever samples were available. What the authors observed across the whole study: It was noted by the authors that analyses of patient blood samples could not be reproduced owing to sample limitations. Selection of PBMC samples for TCRB deep sequencing was based on availability. Pseudoprogression seemed to be unrelated to changes in the top peripheral T cell clonotypes found by TCRB sequencing. Immune responses induced by the vaccine were seen in around 93% of patients across multiple MHC alleles.

V is shortened by 3 bases, J by 5 bases, and the region joining them spans 8 bases. Its CDR3 holds 13 amino acids, cysteine through phenylalanine. The CDR3 DNA has 39 bases and is translated from base 1. The germline V gene (reference sequence) specifies GTSNPN as CDR1 and SVGIG as CDR2. This clone appeared a few times. Its antigen specificity is not known. No much larger clonotype is one base removed from it; base qualities were not supplied. Per the publication, the time point label means: week 5, during vaccination. Each vaccine dose, consisting of 300 ug of a 20-mer mutant IDH1 peptide in Montanide, was administered subcutaneously with topical imiquimod. The donors had newly diagnosed IDH1-mutant astrocytomas of WHO grade 3 or 4 that showed loss of nuclear ATRX. The samples were drawn from NOA16, a multicentre, single-arm, open-label phase I trial in Germany that tested a mutant IDH1 peptide vaccine in humans for the first time. Genomic DNA for TCRB sequencing was extracted from EDTA blood using the DNeasy Blood and Tissue Kit.

The method behind the library was the immunoSEQ multiplex PCR assay. Rearranged TCR beta chain sequences were amplified using the hsTCRB Kit according to the manufacturer's protocol. TCRB libraries were sequenced on an Illumina MiSeq. In the paper's pipeline: Demultiplexing, trimming and gene mapping were performed with the kit vendor's proprietary platform. TCRdb took this table from immuneACCESS and kept in-frame rearrangements with V and J called. Such tables lack part of the clones; where checked against another copy, unresolved V genes explain under half of the gap, and the rest is unexplained. The D gene and trimming were derived from the DNA, and the V and J assignments and clone size from that table. In this sample the table shows 50,000 to 55,000 clones, around 78% of which occur a single time. Clones ranked in the top ten supply 5.2% of the sample.

Specimen: PBMCs, collected from a glioma patient whose treatment included an IDH1 peptide vaccine. The rearrangement combines TRBV30 with TRBJ1-6; there is no confident call for the D gene. The receptor was isolated from a man in his fifties with glioma. The nucleotide sequence is TGTGCCTGGAGGAAGGACCATAATTCACCCCTCCACTTT. Translated, this gives CAWRKDHNSPLHF.